These 20 T cell receptor beta chains were sequenced from one sample in a study of cytomegalovirus exposure and HLA in healthy donors. The primer mix had 60 Vbeta and 13 Jbeta primers. The table came from immunoSEQ multiplex PCR; TCRdb's copy has only in-frame clones and leaves some out. The table has 100,000 to 130,000 clones, around 77% seen once. Sequencing input: PBMCs. The receptors were sampled from a male donor in good health and CMV-seronegative.

The chain uses TRBV19 and TRBJ1-2; 8 positions agree with TRBD1. The CDR3 is made up of 13 amino acids. After removal of 5 bases from V and 7 bases from J, the junction contained 6 bases not matched to a gene. The germline gives CDR1 LNHDA, CDR2 SQIVND (reference sequence). CDR3 residues: CASSPGTGSGYTF. The CDR3 coding sequence is TGTGCCAGTAGTCCGGGGACAGGCTCTGGCTACACCTTC.

This clone has just a few counts. This chain connects TRBV7-2 to TRBJ2-3, with D tentatively TRBD1 (5 bases). The CDR3 is 13 residues long. Deletions cut 5 bases from V and 2 bases from J, with 8 bases between. The germline V gene has CDR1 SGHTA and CDR2 FQGNSA. CDR3 sequence reads: CASSPGLTDTQYF. The CDR3 DNA follows: TGTGCCAGCAGCCCAGGGCTCACAGATACGCAGTATTTT.

The chain has TRBV5-6 and TRBJ2-1, with 7 bases lining up with TRBD2. The CDR3 is 16 amino acids. Germline V gene lookup returns CDR1 SGHDT and CDR2 YYEEEE. Losses at the gene ends were 0 bases for V and 7 bases for J; bases not matched to a gene: 10. The CDR3 nucleotides are TGTGCCAGCAGCTTGGGGCTTCGGGAGGAGAGGAATGAGCAGTTCTTC. The encoded protein is CASSLGLREERNEQFF.

The chain employs TRBV25-1 and TRBJ2-7; D may be TRBD1 (6 bases). CDR3 length: 14 residues. V gave up 5 bases and J gave up 2 bases, with 13 bases separating them. Germline CDR1 MGHDK, CDR2 SYGVNS. The CDR3 DNA reads as TGTGCCAGCAGTTTTTCGACAGGTGCCTACGAGCAGTACTTC. It specifies CASSFSTGAYEQYF.

This clone appeared a few times. The gene calls are TRBV10-2 and TRBJ2-4; 10 bases fit TRBD2. With V trimmed by 5 bases and J by 11 bases, 6 bases remained unmatched. The V gene's germline CDR1 is WSHSY and CDR2 SAAADI. This CDR3 has 13 amino acids. The CDR3 sequence: CASSPGTSVFQYF. DNA of the CDR3: TGCGCCAGCAGTCCCGGGACTAGCGTGTTTCAGTACTTC.

This chain connects TRBV6-5 to TRBJ2-7; maybe TRBD2 (6 bases). The CDR3 is made up of 14 amino acids. Trimming shortened V by 6 bases and J by 2 bases, and 14 bases separated the two germline ends. Germline CDR1 is MNHEY and CDR2 is SVGAGI. CDR3 nucleotides: TGTGCCAGCAGAGGAACTGGACTAACCTACGAGCAGTACTTC. Amino acids: CASRGTGLTYEQYF.

J is TRBJ2-3 and V is TRBV5-6; a weak D match, TRBD1 (5 bases). V shed 2 bases and J shed 1 base, with 5 bases lying between them. The CDR3 spans 13 residues. Germline-derived CDR1 and CDR2 are SGHDT and YYEEEE. The CDR3 nucleotides are TGTGCCAGCAGCTTACAGGGCACAGATACGCAGTATTTT. Translating it yields CASSLQGTDTQYF.

V gene TRBV19 combines with J gene TRBJ2-6; D is perhaps TRBD1 (5 bases). CDR1 LNHDA and CDR2 SQIVND come from the germline V gene (reference sequence). The CDR3 is made up of 17 amino acids. The V gene lost 4 bases and the J gene lost 0 bases, with 13 bases spanning the gap. The CDR3 reads CASSKGQALSGANVLTF. CDR3 DNA sequence: TGTGCCAGTAGTAAGGGGCAGGCCCTCTCTGGGGCCAACGTCCTGACTTTC. The variable domain in full, with the rest retrieved from reference TRBV19 and TRBJ2-6, is DGGITQSPKYLFRKEGQNVTLSCEQNLNHDAMYWYRQDPGQGLRLIYYSQIVNDFQKGDIAEGYSVSREKKESFPLTVTSAQKNPTAFYLCASSKGQALSGANVLTFGAGSRLTVL.

This chain joins TRBV28 and TRBJ2-5, with 16 bases matching TRBD2. J lost 0 bases, V lost 6 bases, and 1 base had no gene match. CDR3 length: 16 amino acids. In germline, CDR1 is MDHEN, CDR2 SYDVKM. The CDR3 bases are TGTGCCAGCAGAGGGACTAGCGGGAGGGACCAAGAGACCCAGTACTTC. Amino acid sequence: CASRGTSGRDQETQYF.

The rearrangement joins TRBV30 to TRBJ2-2, with 7 bases that match TRBD2. Trimming took 4 bases from V and 7 from J; bases not matched to a gene: 15. The CDR3 is 16 residues long. The germline V gene has CDR1 GTSNPN and CDR2 SVGIG (reference sequence). The CDR3 DNA sequence: TGTGCCTGGACTCCCAGAAGACTAGCAAGCCACGGGGAGCTGTTTTTT. Protein product: CAWTPRRLASHGELFF.

The chain joins TRBV27 to TRBJ2-7; D is unclear. The germline gives CDR1 MNHEY, CDR2 SMNVEV (reference sequence). Trimming pared 0 bases from V and 12 bases from J, leaving 18 bases between. The CDR3 runs 14 residues. The CDR3 bases are TGTGCCAGCAGTTTATCGTGGTCCCCCAGCGTCCGGTACTTC. Protein product: CASSLSWSPSVRYF.

For this clone: This specimen includes other DNA sequences encoding the same CDR3. This chain's CDR3 is CASSLDADTQYF. The CDR3 DNA reads TGCGCCAGCAGCTTGGACGCGGATACGCAGTATTTT. The chain carries TRBV5-1 and TRBJ2-3, with D hard to call. The length of the CDR3 is 12 residues. V lost 0 bases and J 6 bases, leaving 5 bases between the germline ends. Germline CDR1 SGHRS, CDR2 YFSETQ.

The rearrangement links TRBV6-5 to TRBJ2-1; D ambiguous. Germline values: CDR1 MNHEY, CDR2 SVGAGI. The CDR3 has 14 amino acids. V was cut by 2 bases and J by 0 bases, with 5 bases left in between. DNA of the CDR3: TGTGCCAGCAGTTACCCTCCCTCCTACAATGAGCAGTTCTTC. Its protein product is CASSYPPSYNEQFF.

This clone was seen a few times. The CDR3 is CASSSTSSQPQHF. DNA of the CDR3: TGTGCCAGTAGTAGCACTTCAAGTCAGCCCCAGCATTTT. The chain employs TRBV19 and TRBJ1-5, with no clear D. Germline CDR1 and CDR2: LNHDA and SQIVND (reference sequence). Trimming took off 4 bases at V and 6 bases at J, with 10 bases between the two ends. The CDR3 spans 13 residues.

The chain couples TRBV7-2 to TRBJ2-5; D call uncertain. With the DNA end fitting TRBJ2-7 better, the J assignment may be wrong. The CDR3 spans 16 residues. The germline CDR1 and CDR2 sequences are SGHTA and FQGNSA. CDR3 sequence (DNA): TGTGCCAGCAGCTCCCCCCCGACTCATGTCTCCTACGAGCAGTACTTC. Translating it yields CASSSPPTHVSYEQYF.

The genes are TRBV29-1 and TRBJ2-5; TRBD1 matches 7 bases. The end of the DNA fits TRBJ2-7 better, so the J call may be wrong. The CDR3 has 12 amino acids. Germline CDR1 reads SQVTM; CDR2 reads ANQGSEA. The CDR3 coding sequence is TGCAGCGCCTCCGGGACAGCAAACGAGCAGTACTTC. It is translated as CSASGTANEQYF.

In its sample, this clone was seen a few times. This chain joins TRBV25-1 and TRBJ1-2; TRBD1 is a possible D gene (6 bases). The CDR3 covers 17 residues. The V gene lost 4 bases and the J gene lost 6 bases, with 24 bases spanning the gap. The germline V gene has CDR1 MGHDK and CDR2 SYGVNS. The DNA of the CDR3 is TGTGCCAGCAGTGGACCAAACAACTTTAACAGGGTGGATGGCTACACCTTC. Translating gives CASSGPNNFNRVDGYTF.

CDR3 DNA: TGTGCCATCGCAGCCGGGACAGGGGTAGCCGGGGAGCTGTTTTTT. Translated: CAIAAGTGVAGELFF. The genes are TRBV10-3 and TRBJ2-2; TRBD1 matches at 10 bases. V was pared by 8 bases and J by 6 bases, with 9 bases of the junction left unmatched. Germline CDR1 ENHRY, CDR2 SYGVKD. The CDR3 runs to 15 residues.

This chain links TRBV12-5 with TRBJ2-7, with a possible D match to TRBD2 (6 bases). V gave up 0 bases and J gave up 5 bases, with 14 bases separating them. This CDR3 has 15 amino acids. Germline V gene sequence: CDR1 LGHNT, CDR2 FRNRAP. CDR3 in DNA: TGTGCTAGTGGTTTGGTAAGGCGGGGATTAGACGAGCAGTACTTC. It is translated as CASGLVRRGLDEQYF.

This clone appeared a single time. V and J are TRBV7-9 and TRBJ1-3; D possibly corresponds to TRBD1 (6 bases). The CDR3 is 16 amino acids. V dropped 1 base and J dropped 0 bases, with 10 bases sitting between them. The germline V gene encodes CDR1 SEHNR and CDR2 FQNEAQ (reference sequence). The CDR3 coding sequence is TGTGCCAGCAGCTTAGGGGCGGGGGCCTCTGGAAACACCATATATTTT. It encodes CASSLGAGASGNTIYF. The full variable domain, with the rest looked up from reference TRBV7-9 and TRBJ1-3, is DTGVSQNPRHKITKRGQNVTFRCDPISEHNRLYWYRQTLGQGPEFLTYFQNEAQLEKSRLLSDRFSAERPKGSFSTLEIQRTEQGDSAMYLCASSLGAGASGNTIYFGEGSWLTVV.